This record looks at one T cell receptor (beta chain) sequence and its context. The data were obtained in a study of cytomegalovirus exposure and HLA in healthy donors. Researchers ran the PCR with 60 Vbeta and 13 Jbeta primers. Profiling relied on immunoSEQ multiplex PCR, and the TCRdb table lists in-frame clones only, not all of them. The profile shows a few hundred thousand clones, around 77% of them singletons. The origin of this receptor is a woman in her twenties or thirties in good health and CMV-seronegative. The sequenced sample consisted of PBMCs.

The CDR3 loop reads CASSPSSGGQSLPQHF. The CDR3 DNA reads TGTGCCAGCAGTCCCTCTTCAGGGGGGCAGAGTTTGCCCCAGCATTTT. This chain connects TRBV27 to TRBJ1-5, with 7 nucleotides matching TRBD1. The V and J ends lost 5 bases and 9 bases, in that order; junction bases with no gene match: 16. The CDR3 loop spans 16 amino acids. Germline V CDR1 and CDR2: MNHEY, SMNVEV (reference sequence).